The clone carrying this T cell receptor beta chain has only one observation. The data originate from a study of technical replicates of blood from several donors. J lost 5 bases, V lost 4 bases, and 7 bases had no gene match. The CDR3 spans 14 residues. Germline-derived CDR1 and CDR2 are ENHRY and SYGVKD. Generated by immunoSEQ multiplex PCR, the TCRdb table keeps only in-frame clones and is missing some. The table has more than 90,000 clones, almost 96% seen once. Sequencing input: T cells isolated from PBMCs. This sequence originates from a human donor in good health. This sequence joins TRBV10-3 and TRBJ2-7; 8 bases are a match to TRBD2. CDR3 DNA sequence: TGTGCCATCAGTGTTTCCGGGGGGGTTAACGAGCAGTACTTC. Its translation is CAISVSGGVNEQYF.